This T cell receptor (beta chain) was sequenced during a study of OX40 agonist ivuxolimab in advanced cancers. This clone is medium-sized. Trimming pared 2 bases from V and 4 bases from J, leaving 8 bases between. The CDR3 loop spans 13 amino acids. The germline V gene encodes CDR1 SGHAT and CDR2 FQDESV (reference sequence). The table came from immunoSEQ multiplex PCR; TCRdb's copy has only in-frame clones and leaves some out. The table shows 30,000 to 40,000 clones, with 65% to 80% occurring only once. The TCR sequence derives from an adult with an advanced solid tumor such as melanoma, head and neck, liver or kidney cancer. The sequencing here drew on CD4+ or CD8+ T cells sorted from blood, taken in a trial of the OX40 agonist ivuxolimab. The V gene is TRBV11-1, the J gene TRBJ1-1; no firm D call. This chain's CDR3 is CASSLYGGTEAFF. The CDR3 coding sequence is TGTGCCAGCAGCTTATATGGAGGCACTGAAGCTTTCTTT. Supplemented by reference TRBV11-1 and TRBJ1-1, the full variable domain reads EAEVAQSPRYKITEKSQAVAFWCDPISGHATLYWYRQILGQGPELLVQFQDESVVDDSQLPKDRFSAERLKGVDSTLKIQPAELGDSAMYLCASSLYGGTEAFFGQGTRLTVV.